The entry that follows covers one TCR beta chain sequence. Its antigen is as yet unknown. The data were obtained in a study of beta chain features in type 1 diabetes. Broader study findings: Within each of all four CD4+ subsets, Type 1 diabetes patients had TCRB CDR3s that were moderately but significantly shorter.

This CDR3 comprises 14 residues. Looked up from germline, CDR1 is SEHNR and CDR2 is FQNEAQ (reference sequence). Trimming pared 1 base from V and 6 bases from J, leaving 12 bases between. The sequenced template was cDNA made from the entire isolated RNA. TCRdb's copy holds only in-frame clones and misses some; the assay was immunoSEQ multiplex PCR. Of a few hundred thousand clones listed, more than 15% are singletons. The sample was naive CD4+ T cells from blood. The receptor was isolated from a man aged 25 to 45 with type 1 diabetes. This chain links TRBV7-9 with TRBJ1-2; unclear D gene. DNA of the CDR3: TGTGCCAGCAGCTTAGTTGGGATCACCAATGGCTACACCTTC. It encodes CASSLVGITNGYTF.